This T cell receptor (beta chain) was identified in a study of cytomegalovirus exposure and HLA in healthy donors. The PCR used 60 Vbeta and 13 Jbeta primers. Sequencing was performed with immunoSEQ multiplex PCR; in TCRdb, only in-frame clones are kept and a portion is missing. Of 95,000 to 150,000 clones listed, around 75% were seen once; the top ten hold 2.1%. From germline, CDR1 is MGHDK and CDR2 SYGVNS. Trimming took off 3 bases at V and 7 bases at J, with 16 bases between the two ends. This CDR3 spans 16 amino acids. Sequenced material: PBMCs. The origin of this receptor is a man in his thirties or forties in good health and CMV-seronegative. The chain couples TRBV25-1 to TRBJ1-6, with a tentative D call TRBD1 (6 bases). CDR3 residues: CASSDVRGGPNSPLHF. CDR3 DNA: TGTGCCAGCAGTGATGTACGGGGGGGGCCGAATTCACCCCTCCACTTT.